This TCR beta chain was observed in a study of cytomegalovirus exposure and HLA in healthy donors. Germline V gene data show CDR1 as SGHRS and CDR2 as YFSETQ. V gave up 2 bases and J gave up 1 base, with 7 bases separating them. The CDR3 loop spans 14 amino acids. Measured with immunoSEQ multiplex PCR; TCRdb has only the in-frame clones, and not every one. In the table there are about 250,000 clones, more than 75% of which are singletons. This chain joins TRBV5-1 and TRBJ1-5; no reliable D call. Source material: PBMCs. The origin of this receptor is a man younger than 30 in good health and CMV-seropositive. The CDR3 sequence is CASSFDGSNQPQHF. The DNA for the CDR3 is TGCGCCAGCAGCTTTGACGGGAGCAATCAGCCCCAGCATTTT. Combining the CDR3 with reference TRBV5-1 and TRBJ1-5 gives the whole variable domain KAGVTQTPRYLIKTRGQQVTLSCSPISGHRSVSWYQQTPGQGLQFLFEYFSETQRNKGNFPGRFSGRQFSNSRSEMNVSTLELGDSALYLCASSFDGSNQPQHFGDGTRLSIL.